This TCR beta chain originates from a study of CXCR3-negative and CXCR3-positive naive CD8 T cells. Regarding the study as a whole: Comparison of naive cells showed more hydrophobic TRB CDR3s in CXCR3-positive than in CXCR3-negative naive cells. After cryopreservation, expression of CXCR3 was partially reduced, and most assays were run with fresh PBMCs.

The CDR3 sequence is 15 residues long. Through 5' RACE with UMI labels, the TRB cDNA libraries were prepared. One entry per CDR3 protein, without DNA, is what TCRdb gives after re-calling the 5' RACE reads. Its table lists about 150,000 distinct CDR3 sequences. With respect to this clonotype: What it recognizes is unknown.

V is TRBV23-1 and J is TRBJ2-2; the D call from TCRdb, TRBD1, cannot be confirmed without DNA. TRBV23-1 qualifies as an ORF whose function is uncertain. This TCR came from a human donor in good health. Some clones in this sample may be carry-over from other donors' samples. The sample consisted of naive CXCR3+ CD8+ T cells from blood. Subset here: CD45RO-CCR7+CD27+CD95- naive CD8+ T cells expressing CXCR3 (TNR3+). The CDR3 loop is CASPGGTATTGELFF.